This passage covers 24 T cell receptor beta chains from one sample sequenced in a study of blood T cells in healthy people across ages. The use of a sample-barcoded 5' primer and a J-beta primer mix characterized a second PCR of about 6 to 12 cycles. TCRdb re-derived calls from the 5' RACE reads in MiXCR, one entry per CDR3 protein. Of around 1,800,000 distinct CDR3 sequences listed, approximately 40% were seen once; the top ten hold roughly 23%. The specimen sequenced was blood. Receptors originate from a human donor in good health.

This clonotype was counted ten times or more. The chain recombines TRBV7-9 with TRBJ2-1; D ambiguous. Germline lookup yields CDR1 SEHNR and CDR2 FQNEAQ (reference sequence). The V end lost 1 base, the J end lost 4 bases, and 14 bases lay between the germline ends. The CDR3 runs 16 residues. The CDR3 sequence: CASSLVRLSAYNEQFF. DNA for the CDR3: TGTGCCAGCAGCTTAGTAAGGTTAAGTGCTTACAATGAGCAGTTCTTC.

V usage is TRBV4-1 and J usage is TRBJ2-7, with 7 bases identical to TRBD1. Germline CDR1 reads MGHRA; CDR2 reads YSYEKL. The ends lost 1 base at V and 3 bases at J; junction bases unmatched: 6. This CDR3 comprises 15 residues. The CDR3 sequence is CASSQGQDRSYEQYF. The CDR3 bases are TGCGCCAGCAGCCAAGGCCAGGACAGGAGCTACGAGCAGTACTTC.

The V gene is TRBV6-2 or TRBV6-3, the J gene TRBJ1-2; D unresolved. The CDR3 totals 14 residues. Germline CDR1 and CDR2: MNHEY and SVGEGT. V was cut by 0 bases and J by 8 bases, with 13 bases left in between. CDR3 amino acids: CASSYSAREIGYTF. CDR3 coding DNA: TGTGCCAGCAGTTACTCGGCGAGGGAGATCGGCTACACCTTC.

This clonotype was counted only a few times. One end of the junction fails to match germline, which may point to a read error. The chain recombines TRBV4-1 with TRBJ2-1; tentative D call: TRBD2 (6 bases). CDR1 is MGHRA and CDR2 is YSYEKL in the germline V gene. The CDR3 has 17 residues. For the CDR3, the DNA is TGCGCCAGCAGCCTCACGGAGGGCAGGCGTAATAACAATGAACAGTTCTTC. Its protein product is CASSLTEGRRNNNEQFF.

The chain carries TRBV7-9 and TRBJ2-7; 8 bases agree with TRBD1. The CDR3 contains 14 residues. CDR1 and CDR2 (germline): SEHNR, FQNEAQ (reference sequence). The V and J ends lost 6 bases and 5 bases, in that order; junction bases with no gene match: 9. CDR3 sequence: CASSPGGGCHEQYF. CDR3 DNA sequence: TGTGCCAGCAGTCCAGGGGGCGGGTGCCACGAGCAGTACTTC.

This sequence joins TRBV19 and TRBJ1-4; perhaps TRBD1 as D (5 bases). The CDR3 length is 15 residues. Germline CDR1 reads LNHDA; CDR2 reads SQIVND (reference sequence). Deletions cut 6 bases from V and 6 bases from J, with 17 bases between. This chain's CDR3 is CASRYLGRSYEKLFF. The CDR3 nucleotides read TGTGCCAGTAGGTACCTGGGACGAAGCTATGAAAAACTGTTTTTT.

This clonotype was picked up a small number of times. The V call is TRBV6-1, the J call TRBJ1-1, with a tentative D call TRBD1 (5 bases). The V and J ends lost 6 bases and 3 bases respectively, with 11 bases between them. The CDR3 runs 13 residues. CDR1 MNHNS and CDR2 SASEGT come from the germline V gene. This chain's CDR3 is CASRDIGDTEAFF. In nucleotides, the CDR3 is TGTGCCAGCAGGGACATTGGTGACACTGAAGCTTTCTTT.

V and J are TRBV27 and TRBJ1-2; 8 bases line up with TRBD1. This CDR3 has 14 amino acids. Trimming removed 5 bases from V and 5 bases from J; junction bases left unmatched: 7. Germline assignment: CDR1 MNHEY and CDR2 SMNVEV (reference sequence). CDR3 sequence: CASSNRTGRYGYTF. The CDR3 bases are TGTGCCAGCAGTAACCGGACAGGGAGGTATGGCTACACCTTC.

At least ten counts were recorded for this clonotype. This chain uses TRBV15 with TRBJ2-1; the D gene is possibly TRBD2 (5 bases). The V and J ends lost 0 bases and 8 bases respectively, with 11 bases between them. Germline V gene sequence: CDR1 LNHNV, CDR2 YYDKDF (reference sequence). CDR3 length: 14 amino acids. CDR3 in DNA: TGTGCCACCAGCAGAGATCTGATGAGGGATGAGCAGTTCTTC. This sequence encodes CATSRDLMRDEQFF.

The rearrangement joins TRBV12-5 to TRBJ1-2, with 8 positions matching TRBD1. Trimming at V came to 2 bases and at J to 2 bases, leaving 10 bases not matched to a gene. The CDR3 length is 17 residues. Germline assignment: CDR1 LGHNT and CDR2 FRNRAP. The CDR3 region is CASGLFLSDRENYGYTF. The DNA for the CDR3 is TGTGCTAGTGGTTTGTTTTTGTCGGACAGGGAGAACTATGGCTACACCTTC.

This clonotype has more than one count but fewer than ten. The gene calls are TRBV6-4 and TRBJ1-2; TRBD1 matches 9 bases. The CDR3 is 14 residues long. Germline assignment: CDR1 MRHNA and CDR2 SNTAGT. Losses at the gene ends were 5 bases for V and 7 bases for J; bases not matched to a gene: 8. CDR3 in amino acids: CASSPQQGAVGYTF. The CDR3 nucleotides are TGTGCCAGCAGTCCTCAACAGGGGGCGGTTGGCTACACCTTC.

This chain joins TRBV10-3 and TRBJ2-6, with D possibly being TRBD1 (5 bases). The length of the CDR3 is 17 residues. V lost 5 bases and J lost 0, with 14 bases in between. From germline, CDR1 is ENHRY and CDR2 SYGVKD. The CDR3 coding sequence is TGTGCCATCAGTCGACAGCACCAGAGCTCTGGGGCCAACGTCCTGACTTTC. As protein: CAISRQHQSSGANVLTF.

The V and J genes are TRBV12-3 or TRBV12-4 and TRBJ1-2; D might be TRBD1 (6 bases). The CDR3 totals 15 residues. V lost 3 bases and J 2 bases, leaving 13 bases between the germline ends. CDR3: CASSFRGASNYGYTF. The CDR3 nucleotides are TGTGCCAGCAGTTTCCGGGGGGCGTCAAACTATGGCTACACCTTC.

The genes are TRBV28 and TRBJ2-5, with 10 bases fitting TRBD2. The CDR3 covers 13 residues. Per the germline V gene, CDR1 is MDHEN and CDR2 is SYDVKM. V lost 6 bases to trimming and J lost 4 bases; unmatched junction nucleotides: 2. This CDR3 reads CASRAGGRETQYF. The CDR3 DNA is TGTGCCAGCAGAGCGGGGGGGAGAGAGACCCAGTACTTC.

The rearrangement links TRBV4-1 to TRBJ2-4; TRBD1 is a possible D gene (6 bases). The better agreement between TRBJ2-7 and the DNA end casts doubt on the J call. Germline V gives CDR1 MGHRA, CDR2 YSYEKL. CDR3 size: 15 residues. For the CDR3, the DNA is TGCGCCAGCAGCCAGGGGTGGGACAACCAGGTCGAGCAGTACTTC. Residues: CASSQGWDNQVEQYF.

This chain uses TRBV6-2 or TRBV6-3 with TRBJ2-1; D is possibly TRBD2 (6 bases). The CDR3 is 14 amino acids. Trimming removed 8 bases from V and 0 bases from J, with 11 bases in between. CDR1 and CDR2 (germline): MNHEY, SVGEGT. The CDR3 nucleotides read TGTGCCAGCGGGGCGGGGAGCTCCTACAATGAGCAGTTCTTC. Translated: CASGAGSSYNEQFF.

J is TRBJ1-1 and V is TRBV7-8, with D hard to call. CDR3 length equals 14 residues. V lost 5 bases and J 2 bases, leaving 12 bases between the germline ends. The germline V gene encodes CDR1 SGHVS and CDR2 FQNEAQ. DNA for the CDR3: TGTGCCAGCAGCCAGAGACGGGGAAACACTGAAGCTTTCTTT. As protein: CASSQRRGNTEAFF.

This clonotype was seen many times. The rearrangement uses TRBV29-1 and TRBJ1-2, with 11 bases lining up with TRBD1. The trim removed 3 bases at V and 6 bases at J, leaving 6 bases unmatched. Germline V gene lookup returns CDR1 SQVTM and CDR2 ANQGSEA. The CDR3 has 14 residues. The CDR3 reads CSVDTGQGVDGYTF. As DNA, the CDR3 is TGCAGCGTTGACACGGGACAGGGGGTCGATGGCTACACCTTC.

This clonotype was recorded a few times. The gene calls are TRBV19 and TRBJ2-1; 8 nucleotides match TRBD1. CDR3 size: 13 residues. Germline CDR1 reads LNHDA; CDR2 reads SQIVND (reference sequence). V was clipped by 5 bases and J by 5 bases; unmatched bases: 2. The CDR3 DNA follows: TGTGCCAGTAGTGTACAGGGGGACAATGAGCAGTTCTTC. Protein: CASSVQGDNEQFF.

The V and J genes are TRBV15 and TRBJ1-1; no firm D call. Germline assignment: CDR1 LNHNV and CDR2 YYDKDF (reference sequence). The ends were cut back, 9 bases at V and 4 bases at J, with 12 bases in the middle. This CDR3 comprises 12 residues. This CDR3 reads CATQLTGTEAFF. CDR3 DNA sequence: TGTGCCACGCAACTAACGGGCACTGAAGCTTTCTTT.

This clonotype showed up just a few times. As DNA, the CDR3 is TGCGCCAGCAGCCAAGAACCCTTATCCAGCTCCTACGAGCAGTACTTC. It is translated as CASSQEPLSSSYEQYF. The V and J genes are TRBV4-1 and TRBJ2-7; D is unclear. This CDR3 has 16 residues. V was cut by 0 bases and J by 0 bases, with 12 bases left in between. Germline values: CDR1 MGHRA, CDR2 YSYEKL.

Of note for this clonotype: The germline gene is not matched at one end of the junction; a read error may be the cause. The J gene is TRBJ2-4, the V gene TRBV7-2, with D unresolved. The V gene's germline CDR1 is SGHTA and CDR2 FQGNSA. The CDR3 contains 14 residues. CDR3 in amino acids: CVSSLLPEGNIQYF. CDR3 DNA: TGTGTCAGCAGCTTACTTCCAGAAGGAAACATTCAGTACTTC.

The genes are TRBV6-5 and TRBJ1-1; D is unresolved. This CDR3 is 14 amino acids long. Between the trimmed V and J ends, which lost 7 bases and 0 bases, there was a span of 12 bases. The germline V gene encodes CDR1 MNHEY and CDR2 SVGAGI. CDR3 region: CASKRAAVNTEAFF. Here the CDR3 DNA reads TGTGCCAGCAAGAGGGCGGCGGTGAACACTGAAGCTTTCTTT.

The V call is TRBV20-1, the J call TRBJ2-5; 7 nucleotides match TRBD2. Germline-derived CDR1 and CDR2 are DFQATT and SNEGSKA (reference sequence). The J segment lost 0 bases and the V segment lost 7 bases, leaving 8 bases of the junction unmatched. The CDR3 spans 14 residues. CDR3 protein: CSVIPGGYQETQYF. CDR3 coding DNA: TGCAGTGTAATTCCCGGGGGGTACCAAGAGACCCAGTACTTC.